Given below is one T cell receptor beta chain in context. Its antigen target is currently unknown. Within one base of it there is no much larger clone, and no base qualities were kept. Libraries came from the immunoSEQ multiplex PCR assay. From the authors' description of their analysis: During preprocessing, nonproductive sequences were removed, along with CDR3s that did not begin with C, did not end with F or W, or were shorter than 7 amino acids. The MANAFEST web app was used to call antigen-specific clonotypes on the basis of expansion compared with the reference and with other culture wells. A clone was considered positive if the clone showed significant expansion compared with the reference culture in 2 of 3 replicate wells at an FDR below 0.05. To be called positive, a clone also had to show significant expansion compared with every other tandem well and an odds ratio greater than 5. CDR3 homology was quantified as pairwise Levenshtein distance, calculated with the stringdist R package after three terminal residues were trimmed from each end. TCRdb provides this immuneACCESS table in a form limited to in-frame rearrangements. Some clones are lacking; in checked studies, under half of them reflect an unresolved V gene, and why the rest are absent is not known. The V and J calls and the clone size are those of that table, but D and trimming were determined from the DNA. Present in this sample are around 23,000 clones, 76% of which were seen just once. Clones ranked in the top ten supply approximately 29% of the sample.

These data originate in a study of CD4 T cells in relation to SARS-CoV-2 and coronaviruses (dated by TCRdb to the early 2020s). As for the study more broadly: In the ViraFEST assay, PBMCs were cultured with antigen for roughly ten days, after which TCR beta CDR3s were sequenced to identify clonal expansions specific to the antigen. Shared crossreactive spike epitopes were mapped to their HLA restriction using patient-derived lymphoblastoid cell lines. Expansion assays from other donors in the study were sequenced with a different, Illumina-based TCR-beta assay. The study assessed, at the TCR clonotype level, memory CD4+ T cell crossreactivity between SARS-CoV-2 and common cold coronavirus spike proteins. The Adaptive Biotechnologies TCR-sequencing kit was used to sequence samples from three pre-COVID donors and the naive versus memory experiments, while other data came from Illumina-based sequencing. An HIV-1 Nef peptide pool or a culture without peptide was used as the negative reference condition. The paper's findings and limits, for the study overall: The study was constrained by small numbers of patients and of tested TCRs. In roughly 60% of donors, memory CD4+ clonotypes turned up that crossrecognized SARS-CoV-2 and at least one common cold coronavirus spike. Because no donor provided both pre-pandemic and post-infection samples, tracing the source of pre-existing responses was limited. Crossreactive clones showed significantly weaker SARS-CoV-2-driven expansion than monoreactive clones, consistent with antigenic imprinting. Because the crossreactivity analysis focused on spike protein, crossreactivity against other viral proteins was not assessed.

CD4+ T cells from unexposed donors were collected before the COVID-19 pandemic (2011-2018). After around eleven days of culture, CD4+ T cells were isolated with the EasySep CD4+ T cell isolation kit. As cell numbers permitted, CD4+ T cells from unexposed donors were tested for reactivity to SARS-CoV-2 S and N and to four common cold coronavirus spike pools. Each well received two million PBMCs, cultured in IMDM supplemented with roughly 5% human AB serum and roughly 10 IU/ml IL-2. Half of the culture medium was replaced with fresh IL-2-containing medium on days 3 and 7. In general, every peptide culture condition was set up in three replicate wells. Leukapheresis product for the unexposed donors was purchased commercially. PBMCs were isolated from leukapheresis product or whole blood by Ficoll-Paque PLUS gradient centrifugation. The PBMCs went either fresh into the expansion assay or into cryopreservation at -140 degrees C. The QIAamp Micro DNA Kit was used to extract genomic DNA from the CD4+ T cells.

Specimen: CD4+ T cells from PBMCs, cultured in vitro. The source of this sequence is a human donor in good health.

The base sequence is TGTGCCAGCCGCCCTAGCGCACTCTCCTACGAGCAGTACTTC. This is translated as CASRPSALSYEQYF. The chain links TRBV2 with TRBJ2-7; the D gene is possibly TRBD2, with 6 bases matching. V loses 8 bases of germline sequence and J loses 0 bases, and the interval between the two ends is 14 bases. Measured from the cysteine to the phenylalanine, the CDR3 is 14 residues long. Left in the record is the CDR3 DNA by itself, 42 bases read in frame from the first base. CDR1 and CDR2, looked up from the germline V gene, are SNHLY and FYNNEI.